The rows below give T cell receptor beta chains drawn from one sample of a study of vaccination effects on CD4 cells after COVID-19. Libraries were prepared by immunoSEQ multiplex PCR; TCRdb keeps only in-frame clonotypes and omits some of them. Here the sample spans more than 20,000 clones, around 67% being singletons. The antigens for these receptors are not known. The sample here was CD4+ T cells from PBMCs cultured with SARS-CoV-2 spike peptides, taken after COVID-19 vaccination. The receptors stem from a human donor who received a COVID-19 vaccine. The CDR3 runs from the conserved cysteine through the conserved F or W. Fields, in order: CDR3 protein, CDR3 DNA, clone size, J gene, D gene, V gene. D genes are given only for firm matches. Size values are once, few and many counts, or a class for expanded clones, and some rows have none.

CDR3 protein: CASSRGDHTDTQYF
CDR3 DNA: TGTGCCAGCTCTAGGGGAGACCACACAGATACGCAGTATTTT
clone size: NA
J gene: TRBJ2-3
D gene: NA
V gene: TRBV5-8

CDR3 protein: CASSLNYEQYF
CDR3 DNA: TGTGCCAGCAGTTTGAACTACGAGCAGTACTTC
clone size: NA
J gene: TRBJ2-7
D gene: NA
V gene: TRBV6-5

CDR3 protein: CASSPDSLPNNEQFF
CDR3 DNA: TGTGCCAGCAGCCCCGACAGCCTGCCAAACAATGAGCAGTTCTTC
clone size: NA
J gene: TRBJ2-1
D gene: NA
V gene: TRBV7-6

CDR3 protein: CASTGGRDNEKLFF
CDR3 DNA: TGTGCCAGCACCGGGGGACGGGATAATGAAAAACTGTTTTTT
clone size: NA
J gene: TRBJ1-4
D gene: NA
V gene: TRBV7-9

CDR3 protein: CASRGTGGSRETQYF
CDR3 DNA: TGTGCCAGCAGGGGGACAGGAGGGAGCAGAGAGACCCAGTACTTC
clone size: NA
J gene: TRBJ2-5
D gene: TRBD1
V gene: TRBV6-5

CDR3 protein: CASSVGTYLGTEAFF
CDR3 DNA: TGTGCCAGCAGCGTCGGGACTTATTTGGGCACTGAAGCTTTCTTT
clone size: NA
J gene: TRBJ1-1
D gene: NA
V gene: TRBV9

CDR3 protein: CASSQVGQGWRYEQYF
CDR3 DNA: TGTGCCAGCAGCCAAGTGGGACAGGGATGGCGCTACGAGCAGTACTTC
clone size: NA
J gene: TRBJ2-7
D gene: TRBD1
V gene: TRBV4-2

CDR3 protein: CASSLEREGRNEQFF
CDR3 DNA: TGTGCCAGCAGCTTGGAGCGGGAGGGCCGCAATGAGCAGTTCTTC
clone size: NA
J gene: TRBJ2-1
D gene: TRBD2
V gene: TRBV7-9

CDR3 protein: CASSLPGKSYEQYF
CDR3 DNA: TGTGCCAGCAGCTTACCCGGCAAATCTTACGAGCAGTACTTC
clone size: once
J gene: TRBJ2-7
D gene: NA
V gene: TRBV13

CDR3 protein: CSVVTGAPEKLFF
CDR3 DNA: TGCAGCGTTGTGACAGGGGCTCCCGAAAAACTGTTTTTT
clone size: NA
J gene: TRBJ1-4
D gene: TRBD1
V gene: TRBV29-1

CDR3 protein: CASDSGGDTDTQYF
CDR3 DNA: TGTGCCAGCGATTCGGGTGGCGACACAGATACGCAGTATTTT
clone size: NA
J gene: TRBJ2-3
D gene: NA
V gene: TRBV28

CDR3 protein: CASSRDEHSPLHF
CDR3 DNA: TGTGCCAGCAGTCGGGACGAACATTCACCCCTCCACTTT
clone size: once
J gene: TRBJ1-6
D gene: NA
V gene: TRBV6-4

CDR3 protein: CASKLSSGNTIYF
CDR3 DNA: TGTGCCAGCAAGCTCAGCTCTGGAAACACCATATATTTT
clone size: NA
J gene: TRBJ1-3
D gene: NA
V gene: TRBV2

CDR3 protein: CASSPKIVSPATNEKLFF
CDR3 DNA: TGTGCCAGCTCACCAAAAATCGTGAGTCCGGCAACTAATGAAAAACTGTTTTTT
clone size: once
J gene: TRBJ1-4
D gene: NA
V gene: TRBV18

CDR3 protein: CASSRAGGHNEQFF
CDR3 DNA: TGCGCCAGCAGTCGAGCGGGGGGGCACAATGAGCAGTTCTTC
clone size: NA
J gene: TRBJ2-1
D gene: TRBD2
V gene: TRBV10-1

CDR3 protein: CATSDFPGAPLGQEANTEAFF
CDR3 DNA: TGTGCCACCAGTGATTTTCCCGGGGCCCCCCTTGGGCAGGAGGCGAACACTGAAGCTTTCTTT
clone size: NA
J gene: TRBJ1-1
D gene: NA
V gene: TRBV24-1

CDR3 protein: CASSSVGEDRGKTQYF
CDR3 DNA: TGTGCCAGCAGCTCAGTGGGGGAGGACAGGGGAAAGACCCAGTACTTC
clone size: NA
J gene: TRBJ2-5
D gene: TRBD1
V gene: TRBV7-9

CDR3 protein: CASSSDRTGANVLTF
CDR3 DNA: TGTGCCAGCAGCTCGGACAGAACTGGGGCCAACGTCCTGACTTTC
clone size: NA
J gene: TRBJ2-6
D gene: NA
V gene: TRBV11-3

CDR3 protein: CASSYGTGTGNTIYF
CDR3 DNA: TGTGCCAGCAGTTACGGTACAGGGACTGGAAACACCATATATTTT
clone size: NA
J gene: TRBJ1-3
D gene: NA
V gene: TRBV6-5

CDR3 protein: CASSRRLAPYEQYF
CDR3 DNA: TGTGCCAGCAGCCGTCGACTAGCTCCATACGAGCAGTACTTC
clone size: NA
J gene: TRBJ2-7
D gene: TRBD2
V gene: TRBV3-1/TRBV3-2

CDR3 protein: CASSLRGLGYSEQYF
CDR3 DNA: TGTGCCAGCAGCCTCCGGGGACTTGGGTATAGCGAGCAGTACTTC
clone size: once
J gene: TRBJ2-7
D gene: NA
V gene: TRBV11-2

CDR3 protein: CSVLWDRNSPLHF
CDR3 DNA: TGCAGCGTTTTATGGGACAGAAATTCACCCCTCCACTTT
clone size: once
J gene: TRBJ1-6
D gene: TRBD1
V gene: TRBV29-1

CDR3 protein: CASTRAGANVLTF
CDR3 DNA: TGTGCCAGCACGAGGGCTGGGGCCAACGTCCTGACTTTC
clone size: NA
J gene: TRBJ2-6
D gene: NA
V gene: TRBV3-1/TRBV3-2

CDR3 protein: CASSAMAASVSSTDTQYF
CDR3 DNA: TGTGCCAGCTCAGCTATGGCGGCTAGCGTATCTAGCACAGATACGCAGTATTTT
clone size: NA
J gene: TRBJ2-3
D gene: NA
V gene: TRBV18

CDR3 protein: CASSLRGGTSNEQYF
CDR3 DNA: TGTGCCAGCAGCTTAAGAGGGGGGACTAGCAACGAGCAGTACTTC
clone size: once
J gene: TRBJ2-7
D gene: TRBD2
V gene: TRBV7-8

CDR3 protein: CASSIRPGQESPLHF
CDR3 DNA: TGTGCCAGCAGCATTCGCCCGGGACAGGAATCACCCCTCCACTTT
clone size: NA
J gene: TRBJ1-6
D gene: NA
V gene: TRBV21-1

CDR3 protein: CATGQGAGGANVLTF
CDR3 DNA: TGTGCCACCGGACAGGGGGCAGGTGGGGCCAACGTCCTGACTTTC
clone size: NA
J gene: TRBJ2-6
D gene: TRBD1
V gene: TRBV6-5

CDR3 protein: CASIGAAQSDYGYTF
CDR3 DNA: TGTGCCAGTATCGGGGCAGCACAGTCGGACTATGGCTACACCTTC
clone size: NA
J gene: TRBJ1-2
D gene: NA
V gene: TRBV19

CDR3 protein: CASSRGGASHSTDTQYF
CDR3 DNA: TGTGCCAGCAGCCGTGGTGGGGCTAGCCACAGCACAGATACGCAGTATTTT
clone size: NA
J gene: TRBJ2-3
D gene: NA
V gene: TRBV5-8